The TCR beta chain described here comes from a study of T cell responses to AZD1222 COVID-19 vaccine. Using immunoSEQ multiplex PCR, the repertoire was profiled, and TCRdb retains in-frame clones only, with some absent. The table lists about 160,000 clones, about 88% of them singletons, with over 4.5% in the top ten. Study-level findings and limits: Spike-specific TCR breadth and depth went up after people got two AZD1222 doses. The repertoires were collected only after the peak T cell response. Most donors were white British, females outnumbered males, and clonal diversity was possibly underestimated.

The CDR3 is 13 residues long. Per germline, CDR1 KGHSH and CDR2 LQKENI. Trimming shortened V by 0 bases and J by 4 bases, and 4 bases separated the two germline ends. This clone appeared a few times. Its antigen is unidentified. The TCR originated in an adult in good health. This sample comprised peripheral blood, obtained on day 0 of AZD1222 vaccination. The gene calls are TRBV18 and TRBJ1-3; D remains unclear. The CDR3 protein is CASSPPGGNTIYF. The CDR3 coding sequence is TGTGCCAGCTCACCACCCGGCGGAAACACCATATATTTT. Combining the CDR3 with reference TRBV18 and TRBJ1-3 gives the whole variable domain NAGVMQNPRHLVRRRGQEARLRCSPMKGHSHVYWYRQLPEEGLKFMVYLQKENIIDESGMPKERFSAEFPKEGPSILRIQQVVRGDSAAYFCASSPPGGNTIYFGEGSWLTVV.